This TCR beta chain was identified in a study of cytotoxic CD8 clonotypes in ibrutinib-treated CLL. As for the study in general: Partial responders about 25, complete 2; approximately 12 progressed and some 15 stayed in remission by median around 6 years.

Per germline, CDR1 ENHRY and CDR2 SYGVKD. The CDR3 has 15 amino acids. The V gene end was trimmed by 10 bases and the J gene end by 6 bases; junction bases not matched to a gene: 16. Sequencing was performed with immunoSEQ multiplex PCR; in TCRdb, only in-frame clones are kept and a portion is missing. The data hold fewer than 400,000 clones, with around 66% observed a single time. This receptor was identified in a human donor with chronic lymphocytic leukemia. The sample was PBMCs, taken after 36 months of ibrutinib treatment. The rearrangement joins TRBV10-3 to TRBJ2-7, with 9 nucleotides matching TRBD1. The CDR3 DNA reads TGTGCCACCCACCACCCCGGGACAGGGATGGGCGAGCAGTACTTC. This sequence encodes CATHHPGTGMGEQYF.